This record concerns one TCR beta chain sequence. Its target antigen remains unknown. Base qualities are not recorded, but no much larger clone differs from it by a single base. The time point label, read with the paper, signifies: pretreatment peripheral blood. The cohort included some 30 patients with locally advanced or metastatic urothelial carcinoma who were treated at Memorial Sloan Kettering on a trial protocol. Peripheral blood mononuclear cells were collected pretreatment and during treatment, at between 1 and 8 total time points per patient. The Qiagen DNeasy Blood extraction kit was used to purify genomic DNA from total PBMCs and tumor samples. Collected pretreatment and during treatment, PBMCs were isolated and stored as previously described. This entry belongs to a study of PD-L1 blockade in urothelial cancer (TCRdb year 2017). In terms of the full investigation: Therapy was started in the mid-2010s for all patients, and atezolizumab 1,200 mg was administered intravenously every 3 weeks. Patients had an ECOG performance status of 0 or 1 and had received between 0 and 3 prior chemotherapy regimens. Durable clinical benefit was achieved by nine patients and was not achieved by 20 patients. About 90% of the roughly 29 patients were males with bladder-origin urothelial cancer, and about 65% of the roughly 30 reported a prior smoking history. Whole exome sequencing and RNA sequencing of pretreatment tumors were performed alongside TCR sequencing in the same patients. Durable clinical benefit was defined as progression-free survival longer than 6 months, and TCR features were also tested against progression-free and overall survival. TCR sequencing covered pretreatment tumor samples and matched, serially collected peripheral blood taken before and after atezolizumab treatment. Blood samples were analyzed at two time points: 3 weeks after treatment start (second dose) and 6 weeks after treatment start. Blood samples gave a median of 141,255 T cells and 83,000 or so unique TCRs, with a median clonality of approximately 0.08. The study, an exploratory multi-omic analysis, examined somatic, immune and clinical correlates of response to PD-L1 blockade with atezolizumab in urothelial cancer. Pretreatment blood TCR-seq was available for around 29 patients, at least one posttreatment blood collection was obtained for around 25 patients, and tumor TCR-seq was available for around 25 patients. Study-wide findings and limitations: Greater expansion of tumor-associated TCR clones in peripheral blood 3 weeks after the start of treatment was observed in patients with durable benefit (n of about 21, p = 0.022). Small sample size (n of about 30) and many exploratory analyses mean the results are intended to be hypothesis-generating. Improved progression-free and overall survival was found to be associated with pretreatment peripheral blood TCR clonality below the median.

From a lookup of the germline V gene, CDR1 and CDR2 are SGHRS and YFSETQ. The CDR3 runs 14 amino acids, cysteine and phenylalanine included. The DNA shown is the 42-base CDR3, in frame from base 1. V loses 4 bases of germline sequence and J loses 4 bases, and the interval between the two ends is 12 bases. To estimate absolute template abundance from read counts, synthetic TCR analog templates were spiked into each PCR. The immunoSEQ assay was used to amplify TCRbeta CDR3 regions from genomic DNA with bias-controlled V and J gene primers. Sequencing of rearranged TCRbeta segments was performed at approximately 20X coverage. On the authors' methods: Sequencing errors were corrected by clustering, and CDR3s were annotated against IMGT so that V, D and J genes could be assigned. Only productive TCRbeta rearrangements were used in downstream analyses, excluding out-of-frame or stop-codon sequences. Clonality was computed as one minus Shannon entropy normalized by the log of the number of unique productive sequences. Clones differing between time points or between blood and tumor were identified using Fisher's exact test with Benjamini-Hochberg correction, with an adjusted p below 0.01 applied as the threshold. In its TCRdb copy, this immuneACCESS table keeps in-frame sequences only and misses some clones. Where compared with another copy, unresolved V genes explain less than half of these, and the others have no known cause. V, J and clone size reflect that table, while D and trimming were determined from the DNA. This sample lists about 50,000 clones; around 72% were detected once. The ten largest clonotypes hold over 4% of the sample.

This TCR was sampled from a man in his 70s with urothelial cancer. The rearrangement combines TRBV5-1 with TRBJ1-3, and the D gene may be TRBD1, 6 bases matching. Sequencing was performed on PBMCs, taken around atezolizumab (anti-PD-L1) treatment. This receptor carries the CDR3 CASSERTAGNTIYF. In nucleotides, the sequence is TGCGCCAGCAGCGAGCGGACAGCCGGAAACACCATATATTTT.